These 23 T cell receptor beta chains originate from one sample sequenced in a study of blood T cell repertoires in COVID-19. Clones were read by immunoSEQ multiplex PCR, and TCRdb kept only the in-frame ones, dropping some. The table records around 260,000 clones, more than 85% of them present only once. The sample was peripheral blood. The receptors stem from a man in his thirties or forties with acute or convalescent COVID-19.

This clone was seen just once. The CDR3 DNA reads as TGTGCCAGCAGCTTACTTCCTAGCGCAACCTACGAGCAGTACTTC. Protein: CASSLLPSATYEQYF. The chain combines TRBV7-9 with TRBJ2-7; TRBD2 might be the D (6 bases). The CDR3 loop spans 15 amino acids. With 2 bases removed from V and 2 bases from J, the gap between germline ends came to 13 bases. Germline V CDR1 and CDR2: SEHNR, FQNEAQ (reference sequence).

This chain connects TRBV5-4 to TRBJ2-1, with TRBD2 identical over 7 bases. The V gene's germline CDR1 is SGHNT and CDR2 YYREEE (reference sequence). The ends lost 0 bases at V and 6 bases at J; junction bases unmatched: 6. This CDR3 has 15 amino acids. The CDR3 loop is CASSLGGGSGNEQFF. CDR3 coding DNA: TGTGCCAGCAGCTTGGGGGGGGGATCCGGCAATGAGCAGTTCTTC.

The chain carries TRBV19 and TRBJ2-2, with unresolved D. This CDR3 has 11 amino acids. CDR1 is LNHDA, CDR2 SQIVND, per germline (reference sequence). The V end lost 5 bases, the J end lost 5 bases, and 3 bases lay between the germline ends. The DNA for the CDR3 is TGTGCCAGTAGTCCGACCGGGGAGCTGTTTTTT. It encodes CASSPTGELFF.

V and J are TRBV3-1 (or the pseudogene TRBV3-2) and TRBJ1-2; 9 bases are shared with TRBD1. The CDR3 contains 13 residues. Germline assignment: CDR1 LGHDT and CDR2 YNNKEL (reference sequence). Trimming took 7 bases from V and 5 from J; bases not matched to a gene: 5. The CDR3 protein is CASTPGQGYGYTF. CDR3 DNA sequence: TGTGCCAGCACCCCCGGACAGGGGTATGGCTACACCTTC.

The chain links TRBV20-1 to TRBJ1-4; D is unresolved. Looked up from germline, CDR1 is DFQATT and CDR2 is SNEGSKA (reference sequence). V lost 2 bases to trimming and J lost 9 bases, with 7 bases between them. The CDR3 is 11 residues long. CDR3 nucleotides: TGCAGTGCTAGACACAGTAAAAAACTGTTTTTT. This sequence encodes CSARHSKKLFF.

The chain employs TRBV28 and TRBJ2-3; perhaps TRBD1 as D (5 bases). CDR1 and CDR2 from the germline V gene are MDHEN and SYDVKM. V lost 7 bases, J lost 8 bases, and 16 bases lay in between. The CDR3 is made up of 13 amino acids. CDR3 loop: CASKSPGFGTQYF. The CDR3 DNA is TGTGCCAGCAAGAGCCCAGGGTTTGGTACGCAGTATTTT.

V gene TRBV5-5 combines with J gene TRBJ2-5, with D tentatively TRBD2 (5 bases). The CDR3 extends over 14 amino acids. In germline, CDR1 is SGHKS, CDR2 YYEKEE (reference sequence). The V gene lost 0 bases and the J gene lost 4 bases, with 10 bases spanning the gap. CDR3 nucleotide sequence: TGTGCCAGCAGCTTGGCAATTAGCGTAGAGACCCAGTACTTC. Protein product: CASSLAISVETQYF.

The V call is TRBV3-1 (or the pseudogene TRBV3-2), the J call TRBJ1-2, with TRBD1 as a possible D gene (5 bases). V lost 4 bases, J lost 8 bases, and 14 bases lay in between. This CDR3 comprises 13 residues. CDR1 and CDR2 (germline): LGHDT, YNNKEL (reference sequence). CDR3: CASSLRDRGGYTF. CDR3 sequence (DNA): TGTGCCAGCAGCCTTCGGGACCGGGGGGGCTACACCTTC.

The CDR3 region has the DNA TGTGCCAGTAGTAAGCCCCCCCGTGCAAGCGGAGGCTACACCTTC. This gives the protein CASSKPPRASGGYTF. This sequence joins TRBV19 and TRBJ1-2, with no clear D. In germline, CDR1 is LNHDA, CDR2 SQIVND (reference sequence). This CDR3 region has 15 residues. V was trimmed by 4 bases and J by 8 bases, leaving 20 bases between them.

This clone was seen only once. The V call is TRBV5-1, the J call TRBJ1-2; 9 nucleotides align to TRBD1. The CDR3 extends over 14 amino acids. Trimming took 2 bases from V and 6 from J; bases not matched to a gene: 5. CDR1 is SGHRS and CDR2 is YFSETQ in the germline V gene. CDR3 in DNA: TGCGCCAGCAGCTTAAACCGGGACAGGGATGGCTACACCTTC. This sequence encodes CASSLNRDRDGYTF.

The J gene is TRBJ1-1, the V gene TRBV7-9; 8 nucleotides line up with TRBD1. The CDR3 loop spans 15 amino acids. The J segment lost 12 bases and the V segment lost 5 bases, leaving 17 bases of the junction unmatched. Germline CDR1 reads SEHNR; CDR2 reads FQNEAQ (reference sequence). CDR3 loop: CASSQQLRQGSATFF. The CDR3 bases are TGTGCCAGCAGCCAACAACTCCGACAGGGGTCGGCAACTTTCTTT.

The chain employs TRBV27 and TRBJ2-7; D gene uncertain. V shed 8 bases and J shed 0 bases, with 17 bases lying between them. Per germline, CDR1 MNHEY and CDR2 SMNVEV (reference sequence). The CDR3 totals 15 residues. CDR3 amino acids: CASRTLAPGSYEQYF. The CDR3 region has the DNA TGTGCCAGCCGAACGCTCGCCCCGGGCTCCTACGAGCAGTACTTC.

This chain connects TRBV19 to TRBJ2-5; 7 positions agree with TRBD1. Germline V lookup: CDR1 LNHDA, CDR2 SQIVND (reference sequence). Germline trimming cut 10 bases from V and 5 bases from J; bases unmatched to any gene: 10. The CDR3 length is 13 residues. CDR3 sequence reads: CATKPQGSETQYF. CDR3 DNA sequence: TGTGCCACTAAACCACAGGGGAGCGAGACCCAGTACTTC. Full variable domain (remainder filled in from reference TRBV19 and TRBJ2-5): DGGITQSPKYLFRKEGQNVTLSCEQNLNHDAMYWYRQDPGQGLRLIYYSQIVNDFQKGDIAEGYSVSREKKESFPLTVTSAQKNPTAFYLCATKPQGSETQYFGPGTRLLVL.

The chain combines TRBV30 with TRBJ1-6; 7 bases are shared with TRBD1. The CDR3 length is 15 residues. Germline CDR1 reads GTSNPN; CDR2 reads SVGIG (reference sequence). J lost 7 bases, V lost 4 bases, and 10 bases had no gene match. Written as DNA, the CDR3 is TGTGCCTGGACCGGCTTTGGAGGGGGCAATTCACCCCTCCACTTT. Translating gives CAWTGFGGGNSPLHF. Filled out from reference TRBV30 and TRBJ1-6, the complete variable domain reads SQTIHQWPATLVQPVGSPLSLECTVEGTSNPNLYWYRQAAGRGLQLLFYSVGIGQISSEVPQNLSASRPQDRQFILSSKKLLLSDSGFYLCAWTGFGGGNSPLHFGNGTRLTVT.

V gene TRBV19 combines with J gene TRBJ2-1; a possible D gene is TRBD2 (5 bases). V was trimmed by 4 bases and J by 10 bases, leaving 17 bases between them. This CDR3 comprises 14 residues. Per the germline V gene, CDR1 is LNHDA and CDR2 is SQIVND (reference sequence). CDR3: CASSNPSLLREQFF. DNA of the CDR3: TGTGCCAGTAGTAACCCTAGCCTCCTTCGGGAGCAGTTCTTC.

The J gene is TRBJ2-3, the V gene TRBV7-6; 9 bases fit TRBD2. The CDR3 contains 16 residues. The trim removed 4 bases at V and 2 bases at J, leaving 7 bases unmatched. Per the germline V gene, CDR1 is SGHVS and CDR2 is FNYEAQ. CDR3 loop: CASSSQAGGYTDTQYF. The CDR3 region has the DNA TGTGCCAGCAGCTCCCAAGCGGGGGGTTACACAGATACGCAGTATTTT. Full variable domain (missing parts from reference TRBV7-6 and TRBJ2-3): GAGVSQSPRYKVTKRGQDVALRCDPISGHVSLYWYRQALGQGPEFLTYFNYEAQQDKSGLPNDRFSAERPEGSISTLTIQRTEQRDSAMYRCASSSQAGGYTDTQYFGPGTRLTVL.

The gene calls are TRBV7-9 and TRBJ1-6; D might be TRBD1 (6 bases). The CDR3 is 15 amino acids. Germline values: CDR1 SEHNR, CDR2 FQNEAQ (reference sequence). Trimming shortened V by 5 bases and J by 5 bases, and 13 bases separated the two germline ends. CDR3 amino acids: CASSPWTVNNSPLHF. For the CDR3, the DNA is TGTGCCAGCAGCCCCTGGACAGTTAATAATTCACCCCTCCACTTT.

This chain joins TRBV24-1 and TRBJ2-5, with D maybe TRBD1 (6 bases). V was pared by 5 bases and J by 5 bases, with 17 bases between. Germline CDR1 KGHDR, CDR2 SFDVKD. The CDR3 sequence is 15 residues long. Written as DNA, the CDR3 is TGTGCCACCAGTGGGGGGACAATTTTGCCCGAGACCCAGTACTTC. The encoded protein is CATSGGTILPETQYF.

The rearrangement uses TRBV4-1 and TRBJ1-2; perhaps TRBD1 as D (5 bases). The CDR3 runs 18 residues. Germline V gene data show CDR1 as MGHRA and CDR2 as YSYEKL. The ends were cut back, 0 bases at V and 7 bases at J, with 24 bases in the middle. CDR3: CASSQDRTRQLLPPGYTF. DNA for the CDR3: TGCGCCAGCAGCCAAGATCGCACCCGACAGTTATTGCCCCCTGGCTACACCTTC.

Note on this clone: The germline gene is not matched at one end of the junction; a read error may be the cause. Other DNA sequences from this sample encode an identical CDR3 as well. This rearrangement joins TRBV28 to TRBJ2-7; D not certain. Germline values: CDR1 MDHEN, CDR2 SYDVKM. CDR3 length: 11 amino acids. The chain's CDR3 is CASSYSYEQYF. CDR3 nucleotides: TGTGCCAGCAGTTACAGCTACGAACAGTACTTC.

V gene TRBV7-8 combines with J gene TRBJ2-2; D possibly corresponds to TRBD2 (5 bases). Germline-derived CDR1 and CDR2 are SGHVS and FQNEAQ. The CDR3 is 16 residues long. V lost 5 bases, J lost 0 bases, and 13 bases lay in between. CDR3 DNA: TGTGCCAGCAGCCCCCGGACTTTAGCGAACACCGGGGAGCTGTTTTTT. Its protein is CASSPRTLANTGELFF.

The CDR3 protein is CASSLWGDGRGYTF. DNA of the CDR3: TGTGCCAGCAGCTTATGGGGGGATGGGAGAGGCTACACCTTC. The chain couples TRBV11-2 to TRBJ1-2; tentative D call: TRBD1 (5 bases). Germline V CDR1 and CDR2: SGHAT, FQNNGV. Trimming pared 2 bases from V and 8 bases from J, leaving 15 bases between. The CDR3 is 14 residues long.

This chain uses TRBV10-3 with TRBJ1-2, with 7 positions matching TRBD1. Unmatched junction bases numbered 9, after V lost 6 bases and J lost 2 bases. Germline CDR1 is ENHRY and CDR2 is SYGVKD. The CDR3 totals 15 residues. DNA of the CDR3: TGTGCCATCAGCGGACCAGGGGGTAGGAACTATGGCTACACCTTC. Protein sequence: CAISGPGGRNYGYTF.